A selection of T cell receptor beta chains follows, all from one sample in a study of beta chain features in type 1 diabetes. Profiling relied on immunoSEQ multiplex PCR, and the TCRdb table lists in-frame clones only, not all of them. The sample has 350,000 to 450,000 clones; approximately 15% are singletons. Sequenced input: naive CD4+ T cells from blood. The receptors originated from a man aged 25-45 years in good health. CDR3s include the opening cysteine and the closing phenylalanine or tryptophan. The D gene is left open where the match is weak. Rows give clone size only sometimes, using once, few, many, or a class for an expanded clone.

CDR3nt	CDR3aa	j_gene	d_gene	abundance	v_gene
TGTGCAGCTTCGACAGGGGGAGGGCAGCCCCAGCATTTT	CAASTGGGQPQHF	TRBJ1-5	TRBD1	NA	TRBV30
TGTGCCAGCAGTGAATACGGGCAACATGGCTACACCTTC	CASSEYGQHGYTF	TRBJ1-2	NA	NA	TRBV25-1
TGTGCCATCAGTGAGCAAACAGGGGCCCGGTATGGCTACACCTTC	CAISEQTGARYGYTF	TRBJ1-2	TRBD1	few	TRBV10-3
TGTGCCAGCAGCTTAATAGGGACAGGGGACTACGAGCAGTACTTC	CASSLIGTGDYEQYF	TRBJ2-7	TRBD1	few	TRBV7-2
TGTGCCAGCAGCTTAGAAACGGGAACTGAAGCTTTCTTT	CASSLETGTEAFF	TRBJ1-1	NA	NA	TRBV11-3
TGTGCCAGCAGCCCGACAGGGGGACCTCAAGAGACCCAGTACTTC	CASSPTGGPQETQYF	TRBJ2-5	TRBD1	NA	TRBV5-4
TGTGCCAGCAGCGTAGCTTTCGGCGAGACCCAGTACTTC	CASSVAFGETQYF	TRBJ2-5	NA	once	TRBV9
TGTGCCAGCAGCCCACGCGCCGGACAGGGTGGCGGCTACACCTTC	CASSPRAGQGGGYTF	TRBJ1-2	TRBD1	NA	TRBV9
TGCAGTGCTAAGGGGGATGGCTACACCTTC	CSAKGDGYTF	TRBJ1-2	NA	NA	TRBV20-1
TGTGCCAGCAGCTTAGGACTGAACACCGGGGAGCTGTTTTTT	CASSLGLNTGELFF	TRBJ2-2	NA	NA	TRBV7-7
TGCGCCAGCAGCGCAAGATCGGGAGGAGGTGAGACCCAGTACTTC	CASSARSGGGETQYF	TRBJ2-5	TRBD2	NA	TRBV4-3
TGTGCCAGCAGCCAAGATAGGCCAGAGACCCAGTACTTC	CASSQDRPETQYF	TRBJ2-5	NA	few	TRBV4-2
TGCGCCAGCAGCCAATCCCCCAGCCACAATGAGCAGTTCTTC	CASSQSPSHNEQFF	TRBJ2-1	NA	few	TRBV4-3
TGTGCCAGCAGCCACCGGCTAGCGGGGGGTGGGTACACCGGGGAGCTGTTTTTT	CASSHRLAGGGYTGELFF	TRBJ2-2	TRBD2	NA	TRBV4-2
TGTGCCAGCAGCCCTAGGGAAAAACTGTTTTTT	CASSPREKLFF	TRBJ1-4	NA	NA	TRBV7-9
TGTGCCAGCAGCTTGGGAGGAAAAACCTACGAGCAGTACTTC	CASSLGGKTYEQYF	TRBJ2-7	NA	NA	TRBV5-6
TGCAGCGTTAACCGGCACCTCAAAGAGACCCAGTACTTC	CSVNRHLKETQYF	TRBJ2-5	NA	many	TRBV29-1
TGTGCCAGCAGTGAGTCCGGGATGTACTATAATTCACCCCTCCACTTT	CASSESGMYYNSPLHF	TRBJ1-6	NA	NA	TRBV6-4
TGTGCCACGATGGAAGGTAGAGTCAATACGCAGTATTTT	CATMEGRVNTQYF	TRBJ2-3	NA	NA	TRBV25-1
TGTGCCAGCAGCAAATTAGGGGCTGGCACTGAAGCTTTCTTT	CASSKLGAGTEAFF	TRBJ1-1	NA	NA	TRBV11-2
TGTGCCAGCAGACCCACAGGGGAGGGGAACATTCAGTACTTC	CASRPTGEGNIQYF	TRBJ2-4	NA	NA	TRBV6-6
TGTGCCAGCAGTGAGCGGGCGCTGGATTGGCGGCCCCAGCATTTT	CASSERALDWRPQHF	TRBJ1-5	NA	few	TRBV2
TGCGCCAGCAGCCTTCGGACAGGGACAGATACGCAGTATTTT	CASSLRTGTDTQYF	TRBJ2-3	TRBD1	few	TRBV4-1
TGTGCCAGCAGCTTATCTCCCGGGACAGGCAGGGGTTCAGCTTTCTTT	CASSLSPGTGRGSAFF	TRBJ1-1	TRBD1	few	TRBV7-9
TGCAGTGCTGAGAGAGACTATGGCTACACCTTC	CSAERDYGYTF	TRBJ1-2	NA	NA	TRBV20-1
TGTGCCAGCAGCTTAGATGACCGGGGGCACAATGAGCAGTTCTTC	CASSLDDRGHNEQFF	TRBJ2-1	NA	NA	TRBV7-6
TGTGCCAGCAGCTCCCGTGGGGAGACCCAGTACTTC	CASSSRGETQYF	TRBJ2-5	NA	NA	TRBV5-6
TGTGCCAGCAGCTTAGGAACCTGGGGGCGGGAGTCGACCCAGTACTTC	CASSLGTWGRESTQYF	TRBJ2-5	NA	few	TRBV7-2
TGTGCCAGCAGCTTAGGCACAGGGGCCGAAGCTTTCTTT	CASSLGTGAEAFF	TRBJ1-1	TRBD1	few	TRBV11-2
TGTGCCAGCAGCCCAGACGGCCAGCGGCCCCAGCATTTT	CASSPDGQRPQHF	TRBJ1-5	NA	few	TRBV7-9
TGCGCCAGCAGCTTGCTCCCTGGGAGCATTATTACTGAAGCTTTCTTT	CASSLLPGSIITEAFF	TRBJ1-1	NA	few	TRBV5-1
TGTGCCTGGAGTAAGCAGATCTCTGGGGCCAACGTCCTGACTTTC	CAWSKQISGANVLTF	TRBJ2-6	NA	many	TRBV30
TGTGCCAGCAGCCGTCGGACTAGCGGGTTAAGCACAGATACGCAGTATTTT	CASSRRTSGLSTDTQYF	TRBJ2-3	TRBD2	few	TRBV11-1
TGCGCCAGCAGCTCAAGCTCCGGGGCTGGGGAGACCCAGTACTTC	CASSSSSGAGETQYF	TRBJ2-5	NA	few	TRBV5-1
TGTGCCAGCAGCTTGGGAGACCTGGATAATGAAAAACTGTTTTTT	CASSLGDLDNEKLFF	TRBJ1-4	NA	NA	TRBV7-9
TGTGCCAGCAGCCTGAGCGGGAGGGCTTTATACAATGAGCAGTTCTTC	CASSLSGRALYNEQFF	TRBJ2-1	TRBD2	few	TRBV9
TGTGCCAGCTCACTCGGACAGGGGGAGACCCAGTACTTC	CASSLGQGETQYF	TRBJ2-5	TRBD1	few	TRBV18
TGTGCCAGCAGCTTAGTGCTGGGACAGGGTCTGAATGAGCAGTTCTTC	CASSLVLGQGLNEQFF	TRBJ2-1	TRBD1	many	TRBV7-9
TGCGCCAGCAGCCAAGATCCGACAGGGGGGGATCAGCCCCAGCATTTT	CASSQDPTGGDQPQHF	TRBJ1-5	TRBD1	few	TRBV4-3
TGCGCCAGCAGCTTGGGAGTGGAGACCCAGTACTTC	CASSLGVETQYF	TRBJ2-5	NA	few	TRBV5-1
TGTGCCAGCAGCTCTGCGGGACTGACGGAGACCCAGTACTTC	CASSSAGLTETQYF	TRBJ2-5	NA	NA	TRBV7-2
TGTGCCAGCAGCTTTACCAATGAGCAGTTCTTC	CASSFTNEQFF	TRBJ2-1	NA	few	TRBV5-6
TGTGCCAGCTCCGACTCGGGGAACACTGAAGCTTTCTTT	CASSDSGNTEAFF	TRBJ1-1	NA	NA	TRBV18
TGCGCCAGCACCCAGGGATTGGACAGGGGCTATGGCTACACCTTC	CASTQGLDRGYGYTF	TRBJ1-2	TRBD1	NA	TRBV4-1
TGCAGCGTTTTCCGACTCGGAGGGACTGAAGCTTTCTTT	CSVFRLGGTEAFF	TRBJ1-1	NA	few	TRBV29-1
TGTGCCAGCAGCTTATCAACTAGCGGGCCCAATGAGCAGTTCTTC	CASSLSTSGPNEQFF	TRBJ2-1	TRBD2	few	TRBV7-6
TGTGCTAGTGGTTCCCCGGACGGATATGGCTACACCTTC	CASGSPDGYGYTF	TRBJ1-2	NA	NA	TRBV12-5
TGTGCCAGCAGTGAATGGTCCGAGCAGTACTTC	CASSEWSEQYF	TRBJ2-7	NA	NA	TRBV2
TGTGCCAGCAGCACCAGGGAAGAGACCCAGTACTTC	CASSTREETQYF	TRBJ2-5	NA	NA	TRBV5-4
TGCAGCGTGACTACAGGGGGCAATGAGCAGTTCTTC	CSVTTGGNEQFF	TRBJ2-1	TRBD1	NA	TRBV29-1
TGTGCCTGGAGGGACAGGGCCCTTCAGCCCCAGCATTTT	CAWRDRALQPQHF	TRBJ1-5	TRBD1	NA	TRBV30
TGTGCCAGCAGTGAGGACAGGGGGCATGAAAAACTGTTTTTT	CASSEDRGHEKLFF	TRBJ1-4	TRBD1	NA	TRBV2
TGTGCCAGCAGCCGCAATCCTAACCGGGACAAAGCTAACTATGGCTACACCTTC	CASSRNPNRDKANYGYTF	TRBJ1-2	NA	NA	TRBV5-4
TGCAGCGGCAGACTAGCGGGGGGCCCCTACAATGAGCAGTTCTTC	CSGRLAGGPYNEQFF	TRBJ2-1	TRBD2	few	TRBV29-1
TGTGCCACCCAGGGAACAGGGAAGGGTGAGCAGTTCTTC	CATQGTGKGEQFF	TRBJ2-1	NA	NA	TRBV6-5